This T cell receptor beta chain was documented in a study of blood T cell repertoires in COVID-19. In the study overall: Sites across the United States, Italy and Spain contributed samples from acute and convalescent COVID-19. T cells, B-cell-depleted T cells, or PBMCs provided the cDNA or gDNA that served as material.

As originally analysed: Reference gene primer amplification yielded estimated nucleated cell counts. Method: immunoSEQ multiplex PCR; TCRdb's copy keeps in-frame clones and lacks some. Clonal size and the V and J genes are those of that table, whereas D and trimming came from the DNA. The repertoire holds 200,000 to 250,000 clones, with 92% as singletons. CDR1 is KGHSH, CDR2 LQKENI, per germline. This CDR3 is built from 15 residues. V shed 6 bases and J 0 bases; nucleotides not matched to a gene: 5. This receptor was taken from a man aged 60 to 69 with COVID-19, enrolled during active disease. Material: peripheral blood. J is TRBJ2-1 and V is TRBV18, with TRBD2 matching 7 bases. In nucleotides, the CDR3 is TGTGCCAGCTCTCTAAGCGGGATCTCCTACAATGAGCAGTTCTTC. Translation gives CASSLSGISYNEQFF.